The 3 T cell receptor beta chains reported below all come from one sample, sequenced in a study of shared clonotypes between healthy human individuals. Libraries were prepared by immunoSEQ multiplex PCR; TCRdb keeps only in-frame clonotypes and omits some of them. The table has some 1,400,000 clones, roughly 96% seen once; the top ten hold approximately 1%. Sequences were obtained from naive CD4+ T cells sorted from blood. Subset described: CD45RA+ positively selected. All receptors derive from a man aged 30 to 39 in good health.

CDR3 residues: CASSREHSGNTIYF. CDR3 nucleotides: TGCGCCAGCAGCCGCGAACACTCTGGAAACACCATATATTTT. The chain couples TRBV5-1 to TRBJ1-3; D is uncertain. This CDR3 is built from 14 residues. Germline V CDR1 and CDR2: SGHRS, YFSETQ. With 4 bases removed from V and 0 bases from J, the gap between germline ends came to 8 bases.

V gene TRBV12-5 combines with J gene TRBJ2-1; 7 bases line up with TRBD2. CDR3 length: 16 residues. Germline V gene sequence: CDR1 LGHNT, CDR2 FRNRAP. J gave up 5 bases and V 4 bases, and 11 bases lay outside the gene matches. The CDR3 DNA follows: TGTGCTAGTGGTTCCGGGGGGTCTGCGGGACACAATGAGCAGTTCTTC. Amino acids: CASGSGGSAGHNEQFF.

V is TRBV28 and J is TRBJ1-5; the match to TRBD1 covers 8 bases. The CDR3 extends over 16 amino acids. The J segment lost 5 bases and the V segment lost 1 base, leaving 7 bases of the junction unmatched. Germline V lookup: CDR1 MDHEN, CDR2 SYDVKM. Written as DNA, the CDR3 is TGTGCCAGCAGTTTATCGCGGACAGGGACCTATCAGCCCCAGCATTTT. This gives the protein CASSLSRTGTYQPQHF. Based on the CDR3 plus reference TRBV28 and TRBJ1-5, the full variable domain is DVKVTQSSRYLVKRTGEKVFLECVQDMDHENMFWYRQDPGLGLRLIYFSYDVKMKEKGDIPEGYSVSREKKERFSLILESASTNQTSMYLCASSLSRTGTYQPQHFGDGTRLSIL.